This passage covers 15 T cell receptor beta chains from one sample sequenced in a study of cytomegalovirus exposure and HLA in healthy donors. PCR used 60 Vbeta primers and 13 Jbeta primers. Generated by immunoSEQ multiplex PCR, the TCRdb table keeps only in-frame clones and is missing some. This sample has about 95,000 clones, with around 80% found just once. The sample taken for sequencing was PBMCs. These receptors were collected from a man in his late teens or twenties in good health and CMV-seropositive.

V is TRBV28 and J is TRBJ2-2, with 9 bases lining up with TRBD1. With V trimmed by 4 bases and J by 4 bases, 4 bases remained unmatched. The CDR3 runs to 15 residues. Per the germline V gene, CDR1 is MDHEN and CDR2 is SYDVKM. This CDR3 is CASSSDRGFTGELFF. CDR3 in DNA: TGTGCCAGCAGTTCGGACAGGGGCTTCACCGGGGAGCTGTTTTTT.

The rearrangement links TRBV2 to TRBJ2-7; D might be TRBD2 (6 bases). Looked up from germline, CDR1 is SNHLY and CDR2 is FYNNEI. Trimming shortened V by 3 bases and J by 3 bases, and 15 bases separated the two germline ends. The CDR3 is 15 residues long. In DNA, the CDR3 is TGTGCCAGCAGTGATCCGGGAGAGGTACTCTACGAGCAGTACTTC. This translates into CASSDPGEVLYEQYF.

V and J are TRBV25-1 and TRBJ2-7; perhaps TRBD1 as D (6 bases). This CDR3 contains 13 residues. CDR1 and CDR2 (germline): MGHDK, SYGVNS. Trimming left V 6 bases short and J 3 bases short, with 12 bases between. The CDR3 spells CASRPTGSYEQYF. The CDR3 coding sequence is TGTGCCAGCAGGCCTACAGGGAGCTACGAGCAGTACTTC.

The chain has TRBV2 and TRBJ2-5; 9 nucleotides agree with TRBD2. The CDR3 is made up of 15 amino acids. Germline CDR1 SNHLY, CDR2 FYNNEI. V shed 6 bases, J shed 4 bases, and the junction held 9 bases outside the gene matches. CDR3 region: CASSFWRGGPETQYF. DNA for the CDR3: TGTGCCAGCAGCTTTTGGCGGGGGGGCCCAGAGACCCAGTACTTC.

This clone is deemed large (0.1 to 1%). The chain carries TRBV5-1 and TRBJ2-2, with a possible D match to TRBD1 (6 bases). V was shortened by 5 bases and J by 5 bases, with 13 bases between the two germline ends. This CDR3 has 14 amino acids. The germline V gene encodes CDR1 SGHRS and CDR2 YFSETQ. DNA of the CDR3: TGCGCCAGCAGGGTGGACAGACCAACCGGGGAGCTGTTTTTT. It yields the protein CASRVDRPTGELFF.

The chain couples TRBV14 to TRBJ2-1; perhaps TRBD2 as D (5 bases). Trimming left V 4 bases short and J 0 bases short, with 13 bases between. The CDR3 length is 16 residues. Per germline, CDR1 SGHDN and CDR2 FVKESK. The DNA of the CDR3 is TGTGCCAGCAGCCCGGGGTCTGTCGGCTCCTACAATGAGCAGTTCTTC. Protein product: CASSPGSVGSYNEQFF.

The V and J genes are TRBV30 and TRBJ1-1, with a possible D match to TRBD1 (5 bases). Germline CDR1 is GTSNPN and CDR2 is SVGIG (reference sequence). The CDR3 consists of 12 residues. V was cut by 5 bases and J by 2 bases, with 9 bases left in between. CDR3 in DNA: TGTGCCTGGGGGGCAGGAAACACTGAAGCTTTCTTT. Its translation: CAWGAGNTEAFF.

This clone has just a few counts. V is TRBV30 and J is TRBJ1-1; TRBD1 agrees at 8 bases. This CDR3 comprises 12 residues. Germline lookup yields CDR1 GTSNPN and CDR2 SVGIG (reference sequence). Trimming at V came to 5 bases and at J to 5 bases, leaving 4 bases not matched to a gene. The CDR3 is CAWSTGVTEAFF. CDR3 nucleotides: TGTGCCTGGTCGACAGGGGTGACTGAAGCTTTCTTT.

This chain uses TRBV27 with TRBJ2-5; tentatively, D is TRBD2 (7 bases). V was trimmed by 10 bases and J by 0 bases, leaving 18 bases between them. CDR1 MNHEY and CDR2 SMNVEV come from the germline V gene (reference sequence). The CDR3 length is 15 residues. The CDR3 region is CATKGGSGYQETQYF. In DNA form, the CDR3 reads TGTGCCACCAAGGGGGGTAGCGGGTACCAAGAGACCCAGTACTTC.

In its sample, this clone was seen once. The V and J genes are TRBV7-9 and TRBJ2-7; 9 positions agree with TRBD1. The ends lost 1 base at V and 3 bases at J; junction bases unmatched: 7. The CDR3 has 16 amino acids. CDR1 and CDR2 from the germline V gene are SEHNR and FQNEAQ (reference sequence). CDR3 in DNA: TGTGCCAGCAGCTTAGGAATGAGGACAGGGGTCTACGAGCAGTACTTC. It is translated as CASSLGMRTGVYEQYF.

The rearrangement joins TRBV2 to TRBJ2-1; TRBD1 might be the D (6 bases). From germline, CDR1 is SNHLY and CDR2 FYNNEI. V lost 6 bases and J lost 4, with 13 bases in between. This CDR3 has 14 residues. CDR3 nucleotides: TGTGCCAGCAGATCAGGGGAGTTATACAATGAGCAGTTCTTC. Encoded protein: CASRSGELYNEQFF.

This chain links TRBV14 with TRBJ1-1, with D possibly being TRBD1 (6 bases). From germline, CDR1 is SGHDN and CDR2 FVKESK. The CDR3 length is 14 residues. V lost 1 base to trimming and J lost 5 bases, with 11 bases between them. The CDR3 region is CASSQVGGQTEAFF. The DNA for the CDR3 is TGTGCCAGCAGCCAAGTGGGGGGGCAGACTGAAGCTTTCTTT.

The V gene is TRBV5-5, the J gene TRBJ1-2; D is perhaps TRBD1 (5 bases). V shed 3 bases and J shed 4 bases, with 10 bases lying between them. The length of the CDR3 is 13 residues. The germline gives CDR1 SGHKS, CDR2 YYEKEE (reference sequence). CDR3 sequence: CASSSDTLYGYTF. The CDR3 DNA sequence: TGTGCCAGCAGCTCGGACACACTCTATGGCTACACCTTC.

V and J are TRBV5-1 and TRBJ1-2, with 7 bases fitting TRBD1. Germline V gives CDR1 SGHRS, CDR2 YFSETQ. The V gene end was trimmed by 4 bases and the J gene end by 8 bases; junction bases not matched to a gene: 5. The CDR3 sequence is 12 residues long. The CDR3 DNA is TGCGCCAGCAGCGTCGACAGGGAGGGCTACACCTTC. Protein: CASSVDREGYTF.

The gene calls are TRBV5-1 and TRBJ2-7; 7 positions agree with TRBD1. Trimming removed 4 bases from V and 6 bases from J; junction bases left unmatched: 13. Germline V gene sequence: CDR1 SGHRS, CDR2 YFSETQ. The CDR3 consists of 15 residues. The CDR3, as DNA: TGCGCCAGCAGCCCCTTGACAGGGAATACGGGCGAGCAGTACTTC. Amino acid sequence: CASSPLTGNTGEQYF.